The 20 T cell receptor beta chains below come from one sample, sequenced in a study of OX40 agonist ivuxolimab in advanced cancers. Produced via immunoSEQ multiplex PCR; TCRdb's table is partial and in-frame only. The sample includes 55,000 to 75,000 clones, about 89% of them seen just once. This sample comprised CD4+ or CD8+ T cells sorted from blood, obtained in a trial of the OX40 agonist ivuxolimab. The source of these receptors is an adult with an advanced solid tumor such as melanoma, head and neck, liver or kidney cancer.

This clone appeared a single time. As DNA, the CDR3 is TGTGCCAGCAGCTTAGCGTCTCATCCTGGAAACACCATATATTTT. It encodes CASSLASHPGNTIYF. V and J are TRBV7-6 and TRBJ1-3; D is unclear. CDR3 length equals 15 residues. The germline V gene has CDR1 SGHVS and CDR2 FNYEAQ. Trimming removed 0 bases from V and 2 bases from J, with 8 bases in between.

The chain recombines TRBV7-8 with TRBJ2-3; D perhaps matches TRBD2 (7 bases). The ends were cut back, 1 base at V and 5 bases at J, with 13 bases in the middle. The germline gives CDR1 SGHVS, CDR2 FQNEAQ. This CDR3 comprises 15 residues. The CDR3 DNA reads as TGTGCCAGCAGCTTAGGGGGAGGGGGTATAGATACGCAGTATTTT. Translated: CASSLGGGGIDTQYF.

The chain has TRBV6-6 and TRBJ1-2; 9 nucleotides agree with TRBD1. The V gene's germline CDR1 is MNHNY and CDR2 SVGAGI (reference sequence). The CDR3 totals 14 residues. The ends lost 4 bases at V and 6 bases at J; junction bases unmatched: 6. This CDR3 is CASSSGQGTNGYTF. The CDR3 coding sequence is TGTGCCAGCAGTTCCGGACAGGGGACAAATGGCTACACCTTC.

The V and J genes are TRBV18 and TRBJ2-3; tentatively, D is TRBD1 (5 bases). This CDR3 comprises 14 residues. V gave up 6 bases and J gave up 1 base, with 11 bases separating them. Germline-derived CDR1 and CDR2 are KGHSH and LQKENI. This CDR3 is CASSSPTGTDTQYF. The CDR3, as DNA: TGTGCCAGCTCCTCCCCGACAGGCACAGATACGCAGTATTTT.

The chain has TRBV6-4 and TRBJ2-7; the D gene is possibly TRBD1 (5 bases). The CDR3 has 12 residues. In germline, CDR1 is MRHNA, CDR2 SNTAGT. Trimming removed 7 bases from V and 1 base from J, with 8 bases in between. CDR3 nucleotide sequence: TGTGCCAGCAAAGACAGTTCCTACGAGCAGTACTTC. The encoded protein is CASKDSSYEQYF.

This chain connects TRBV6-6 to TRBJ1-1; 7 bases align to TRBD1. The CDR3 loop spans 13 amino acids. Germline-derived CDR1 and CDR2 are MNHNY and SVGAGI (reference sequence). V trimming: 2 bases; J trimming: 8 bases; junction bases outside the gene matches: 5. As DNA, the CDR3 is TGTGCCAGCAGTTACAATCCGGGACAGGAAGCTTTCTTT. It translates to CASSYNPGQEAFF.

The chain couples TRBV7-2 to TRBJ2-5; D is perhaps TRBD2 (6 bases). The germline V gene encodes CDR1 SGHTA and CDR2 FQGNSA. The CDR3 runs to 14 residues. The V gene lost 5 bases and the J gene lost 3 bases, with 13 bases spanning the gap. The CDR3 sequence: CASSPWDFEETQYF. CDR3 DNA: TGTGCCAGCAGCCCCTGGGACTTCGAAGAGACCCAGTACTTC.

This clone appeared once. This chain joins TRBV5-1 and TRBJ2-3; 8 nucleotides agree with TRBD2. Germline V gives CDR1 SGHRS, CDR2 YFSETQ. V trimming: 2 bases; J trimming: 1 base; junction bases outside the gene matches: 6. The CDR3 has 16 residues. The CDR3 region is CASSFGSSGGTDTQYF. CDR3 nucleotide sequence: TGCGCCAGCAGCTTTGGCAGTAGCGGGGGCACAGATACGCAGTATTTT.

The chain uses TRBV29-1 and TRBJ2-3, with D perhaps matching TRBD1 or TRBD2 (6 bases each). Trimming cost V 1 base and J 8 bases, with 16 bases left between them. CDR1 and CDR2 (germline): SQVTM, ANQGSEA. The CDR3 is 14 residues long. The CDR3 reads CSVEVAKGGGTQYF. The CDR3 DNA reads TGCAGCGTTGAAGTGGCCAAGGGGGGTGGTACGCAGTATTTT.

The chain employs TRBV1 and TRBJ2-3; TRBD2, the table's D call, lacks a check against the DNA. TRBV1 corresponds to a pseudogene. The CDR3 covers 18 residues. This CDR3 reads CTSSQDMIAGGYTDTQYF. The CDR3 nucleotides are TGCACCAGCAGCCAGGATATGATAGCGGGAGGGTACACAGATACGCAGTATTTT.

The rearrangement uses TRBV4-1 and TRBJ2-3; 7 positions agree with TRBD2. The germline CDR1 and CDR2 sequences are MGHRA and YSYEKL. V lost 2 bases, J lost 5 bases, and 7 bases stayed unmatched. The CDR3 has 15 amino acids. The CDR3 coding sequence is TGCGCCAGCAGCCAAACATGGGGGGGGGTAGATACGCAGTATTTT. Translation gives CASSQTWGGVDTQYF.

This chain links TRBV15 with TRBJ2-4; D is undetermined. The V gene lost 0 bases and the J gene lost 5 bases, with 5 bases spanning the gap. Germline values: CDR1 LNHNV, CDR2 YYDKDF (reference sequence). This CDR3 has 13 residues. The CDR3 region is CATSREYQNIQYF. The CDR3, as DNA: TGTGCCACCAGCAGAGAGTACCAAAACATTCAGTACTTC.

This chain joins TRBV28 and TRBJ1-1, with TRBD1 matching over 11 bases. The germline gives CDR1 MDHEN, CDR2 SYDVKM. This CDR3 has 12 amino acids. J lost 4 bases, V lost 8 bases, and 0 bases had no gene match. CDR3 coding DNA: TGTGCCAGCGGGACAGGGGGCACTGAAGCTTTCTTT. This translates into CASGTGGTEAFF.

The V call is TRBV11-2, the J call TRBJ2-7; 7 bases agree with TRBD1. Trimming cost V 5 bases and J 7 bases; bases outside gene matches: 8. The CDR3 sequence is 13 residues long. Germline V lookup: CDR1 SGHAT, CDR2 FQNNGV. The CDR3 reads CASSLQGDIEQYF. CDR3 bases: TGTGCCAGCAGCCTTCAGGGGGATATTGAGCAGTACTTC.

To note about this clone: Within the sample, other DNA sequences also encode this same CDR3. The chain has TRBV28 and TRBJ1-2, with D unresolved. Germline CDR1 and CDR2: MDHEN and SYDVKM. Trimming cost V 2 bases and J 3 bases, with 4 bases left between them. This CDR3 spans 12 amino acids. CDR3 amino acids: CASSLADYGYTF. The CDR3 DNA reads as TGTGCCAGCAGTTTAGCCGACTATGGCTACACCTTC.

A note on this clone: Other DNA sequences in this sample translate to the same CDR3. The CDR3 protein is CASSLGSGANVLTF. CDR3 nucleotide sequence: TGTGCCAGCAGCTTGGGCTCTGGGGCCAACGTCCTGACTTTC. V gene TRBV7-8 combines with J gene TRBJ2-6; unclear D gene. The CDR3 spans 14 residues. Germline-derived CDR1 and CDR2 are SGHVS and FQNEAQ. Trimming left V 3 bases short and J 0 bases short, with 3 bases between.

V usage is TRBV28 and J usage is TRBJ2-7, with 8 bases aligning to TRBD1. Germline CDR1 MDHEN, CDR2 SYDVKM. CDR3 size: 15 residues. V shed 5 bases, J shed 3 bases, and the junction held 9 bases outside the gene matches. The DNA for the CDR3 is TGTGCCAGCAGTGCCCACGGGACAGGTATCTACGAGCAGTACTTC. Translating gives CASSAHGTGIYEQYF.

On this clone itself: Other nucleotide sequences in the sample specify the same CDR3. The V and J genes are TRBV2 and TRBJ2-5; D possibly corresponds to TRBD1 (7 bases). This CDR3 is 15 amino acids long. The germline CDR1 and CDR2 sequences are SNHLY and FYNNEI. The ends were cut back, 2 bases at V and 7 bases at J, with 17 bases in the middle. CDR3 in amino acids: CASSERGQGGGTQYF. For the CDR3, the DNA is TGTGCCAGCAGTGAACGGGGGCAGGGGGGAGGGACCCAGTACTTC.

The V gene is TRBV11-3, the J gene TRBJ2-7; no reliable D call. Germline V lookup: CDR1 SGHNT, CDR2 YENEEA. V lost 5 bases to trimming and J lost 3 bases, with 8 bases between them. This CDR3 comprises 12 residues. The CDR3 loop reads CASSRRLYEQYF. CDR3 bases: TGTGCCAGCAGCCGGCGACTCTACGAGCAGTACTTC.

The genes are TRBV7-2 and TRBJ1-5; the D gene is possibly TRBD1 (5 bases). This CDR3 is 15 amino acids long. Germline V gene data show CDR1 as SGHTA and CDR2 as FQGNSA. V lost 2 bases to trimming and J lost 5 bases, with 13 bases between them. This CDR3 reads CASSLTSGPDQPQHF. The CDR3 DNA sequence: TGTGCCAGCAGCTTAACCTCGGGGCCGGATCAGCCCCAGCATTTT. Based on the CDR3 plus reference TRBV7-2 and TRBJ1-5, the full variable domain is GAGVSQSPSNKVTEKGKDVELRCDPISGHTALYWYRQSLGQGLEFLIYFQGNSAPDKSGLPSDRFSAERTGGSVSTLTIQRTQQEDSAVYLCASSLTSGPDQPQHFGDGTRLSIL.